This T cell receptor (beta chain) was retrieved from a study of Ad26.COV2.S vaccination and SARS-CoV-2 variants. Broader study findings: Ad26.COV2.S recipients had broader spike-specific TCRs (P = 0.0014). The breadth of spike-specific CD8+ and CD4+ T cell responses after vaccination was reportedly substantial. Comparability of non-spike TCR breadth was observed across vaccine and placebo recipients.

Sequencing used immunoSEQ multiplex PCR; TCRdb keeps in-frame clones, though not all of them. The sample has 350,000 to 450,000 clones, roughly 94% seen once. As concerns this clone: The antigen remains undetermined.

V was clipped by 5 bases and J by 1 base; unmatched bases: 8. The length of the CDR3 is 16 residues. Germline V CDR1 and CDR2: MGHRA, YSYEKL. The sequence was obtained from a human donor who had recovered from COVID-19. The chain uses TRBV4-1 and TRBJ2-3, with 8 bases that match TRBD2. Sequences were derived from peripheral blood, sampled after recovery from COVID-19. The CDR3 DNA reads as TGCGCCAGCAGCTATTATGCGGGGGGCCGCACAGATACGCAGTATTTT. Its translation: CASSYYAGGRTDTQYF.